Reported below is one T cell receptor beta chain. Its antigen remains unknown. This entry comes from a study of T cells in Graves' hyperthyroidism and ophthalmopathy. Researchers barred patients who had uncontrolled infection, other autoimmune disease, pregnancy or lactation. The CDR3 has 12 amino acids. V was cut by 4 bases and J by 4 bases, with 6 bases left in between. Germline V gene data show CDR1 as ENHRY and CDR2 as SYGVKD. TCR beta CDR3 sequences were amplified from RNA transcripts. The study used the HTBI primer set for a first-round RT-PCR of the TCR CDR3. Using its own MiXCR run on the multiplex PCR reads, TCRdb lists one record per CDR3 protein. Counted here are roughly 580,000 distinct CDR3 sequences, 35% to 55% occurring once; the ten biggest clones make up 8.2%. Study conclusions and caveats: Stable hyperthyroidism was separated from ophthalmopathy by a model based on 13 V-J features. Blood shared most expanded thyroid clonotypes above 0.001.

The TCR originated in a woman younger than 30 with Graves' hyperthyroidism. Sequenced sample: peripheral blood or thyroid tissue (not recorded which). The V call is TRBV10-3, the J call TRBJ2-3; D remains ambiguous. CDR3: CAISAGADTQYF. In DNA, the CDR3 is TGTGCCATCAGTGCGGGCGCAGATACGCAGTATTTT.